This T cell receptor (beta chain) was documented in a study of blood T cell repertoires in COVID-19 (dated by TCRdb to the early 2020s). Some background on the complete study: Samples from collaborators originated in the United States, Italy and Spain and spanned both the acute and convalescent phases of COVID-19. Samples were obtained from the ongoing ImmuneRACE study (first 160 participants) and from some 1,200 subjects provided by 6 global collaborators. Deeply sampled blood TCRbeta repertoires from subjects exposed to, actively infected with, or recovered from COVID-19 were included in the dataset. The repertoires were made available in a free public database intended to serve as a resource for research on the immune response to SARS-CoV-2. Where available, HLA class I and class II types were taken from metadata supplied by the sample provider and were not determined by assay-based typing. The sample metadata nearly always contained a de-identified subject ID, COVID-19 status, age in years and sex. The material from the prospective study consisted of cDNA or gDNA derived from T cells, B-cell-depleted T cells, or PBMCs. Paper-wide results and their limitations: Clinical and demographic metadata were provided uncurated, with the amount varying by source and participant.

Regarding this clone: Its antigen is currently not known. There are no base qualities to consult, and no much larger clone falls within one base.

TCRbeta CDR3 regions were amplified from genomic DNA using the immunoSEQ Assay, a bias-controlled multiplex PCR. The paper's processing steps were these. Nucleated cell counts per sample were estimated from amplification of reference gene primers within the assay. To quantify the absolute abundance of each unique TCRbeta CDR3 rearrangement, sequence reads were collapsed and filtered. For each sample, productive Simpson clonality was calculated by taking the square root of Simpson's diversity index across productive rearrangements. The clones in this table, taken by TCRdb from immuneACCESS, are in-frame only. Not every clone is retained; where verified, under half of the shortfall comes from an unresolved V gene, and the cause of the rest is unknown. The DNA was the basis for D and trimming; V, J and clone size are from that table. The sample table shows about 200,000 clones, and approximately 80% are seen once. The top ten constitute approximately 12% of the sample.

Participants in the prospective study were aged about 18 to 100 years, lived in 20 to 30 United States geographic areas, and enrolled through a virtual design. To assign participants to cohorts, the prospective study relied on clinical history that participants themselves reported in a screening survey and a study questionnaire. ImmuneRACE Cohort 3 recovered participants were defined by two consecutive negative NP/OP PCR tests, healthcare professional clearance, or symptom resolution. Each participant in the prospective study had whole blood, serum and a nasopharyngeal or oropharyngeal swab collected by mobile phlebotomists. Over an approximately two-month period, participants in the prospective study had the option of providing additional blood draws and questionnaires. Before DNA extraction, blood samples from the prospective study were shipped at room temperature or frozen. Sequencing input: PBMCs or T cells enriched from blood (not recorded which). This TCR was sampled from a man aged 35 to 55 who had recovered from COVID-19.

CDR3 reads: CASSGVAGVHDTDTQYF. The DNA reads as follows: TGTGCCAGCAGTGGCGTGGCAGGGGTCCACGACACAGATACGCAGTATTTT. The receptor chain draws on TRBV6-4 and TRBJ2-3; TRBD1 could be the D gene, as 6 bases match. The junction shows trimming of 4 bases on V and 2 bases on J, plus 19 bases between the germline ends. For CDR1 and CDR2, the germline V gene lists MRHNA and SNTAGT. There are 17 amino acids in the CDR3, from cysteine to phenylalanine inclusive. CDR3 DNA only is kept here, 51 bases in frame from base 1.